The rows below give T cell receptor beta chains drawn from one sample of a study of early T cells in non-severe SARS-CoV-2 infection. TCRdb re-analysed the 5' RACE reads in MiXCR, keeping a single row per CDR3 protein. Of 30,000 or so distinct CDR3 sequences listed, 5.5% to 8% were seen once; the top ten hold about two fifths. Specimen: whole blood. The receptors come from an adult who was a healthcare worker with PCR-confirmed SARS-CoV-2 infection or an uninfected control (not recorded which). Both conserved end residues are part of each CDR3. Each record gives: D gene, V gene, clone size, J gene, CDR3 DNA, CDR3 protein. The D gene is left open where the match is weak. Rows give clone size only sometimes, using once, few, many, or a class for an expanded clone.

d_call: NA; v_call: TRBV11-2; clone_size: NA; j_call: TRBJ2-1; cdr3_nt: TGTGCCAGCAGAACAGGCGGCCGAACATTTGATGAGCAGTTCTTC; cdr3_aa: CASRTGGRTFDEQFF
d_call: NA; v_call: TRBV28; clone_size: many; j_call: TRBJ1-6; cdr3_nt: TGTGCCAGCGGTTTGGGGCCAGCACCCCTCCACTTT; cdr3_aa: CASGLGPAPLHF
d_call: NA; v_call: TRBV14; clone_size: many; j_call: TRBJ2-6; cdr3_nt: TGTGCCAGCAGCCAATACGATGGGGCTGGGGCCAACGTCCTGACTTTC; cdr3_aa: CASSQYDGAGANVLTF
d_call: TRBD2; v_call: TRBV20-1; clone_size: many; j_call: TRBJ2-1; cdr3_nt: TGCAGTGCTAGAATGGCGGGAGGGATCCACAATGAGCAGTTCTTC; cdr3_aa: CSARMAGGIHNEQFF
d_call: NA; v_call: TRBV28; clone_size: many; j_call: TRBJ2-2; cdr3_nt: TGTGCCAGCAGTTCCGTGGGGGTGGGCACCGGGGAGCTGTTTTTT; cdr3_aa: CASSSVGVGTGELFF
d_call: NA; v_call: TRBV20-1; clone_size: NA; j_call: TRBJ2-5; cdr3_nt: TGCAGTGCTAGTTCCAGCGGGATGGGGGCAGTGGAGACCCAGTACTTC; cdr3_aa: CSASSSGMGAVETQYF
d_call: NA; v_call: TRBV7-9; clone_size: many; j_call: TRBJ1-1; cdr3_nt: TGTGCCAGCAGCCCCCGGGGGAACACTGAAGCTTTCTTT; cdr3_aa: CASSPRGNTEAFF
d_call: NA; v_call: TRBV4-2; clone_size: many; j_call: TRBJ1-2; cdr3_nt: TGTGCCAGCAGCCCCGGACAAGGGCAGAATGGCTACACCTTC; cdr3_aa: CASSPGQGQNGYTF
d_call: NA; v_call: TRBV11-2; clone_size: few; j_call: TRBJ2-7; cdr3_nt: TGTGCCAGCAGCTTTGACAGGACCCCTCTCGAGCAGTACTTC; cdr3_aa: CASSFDRTPLEQYF
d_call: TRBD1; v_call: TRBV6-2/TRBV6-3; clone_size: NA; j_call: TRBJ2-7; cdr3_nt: TGTGCCAGCAGTCCTGGGGGACAGGGGCGATCTGACCAGTACTTC; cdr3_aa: CASSPGGQGRSDQYF
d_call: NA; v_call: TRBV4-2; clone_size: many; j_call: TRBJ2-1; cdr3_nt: TGTGCCAGCAGCCAAGACCCAGGGAGCAATGAGCAGTTCTTC; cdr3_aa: CASSQDPGSNEQFF
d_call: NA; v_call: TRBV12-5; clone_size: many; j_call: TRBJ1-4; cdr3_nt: TGTGCTAGTGGTTTGGTTTTACAGGGCCGTCCTATGGAACTGTTTTTT; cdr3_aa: CASGLVLQGRPMELFF
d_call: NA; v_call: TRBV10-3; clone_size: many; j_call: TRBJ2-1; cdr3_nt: TGTGCCATCAGTGGAGGGTATGAGCAGTTCTTC; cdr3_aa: CAISGGYEQFF
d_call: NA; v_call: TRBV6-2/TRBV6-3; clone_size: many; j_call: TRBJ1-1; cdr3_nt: TGTGCCAGCAGCAGGGACGTTGAAGCTTTCTTT; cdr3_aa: CASSRDVEAFF
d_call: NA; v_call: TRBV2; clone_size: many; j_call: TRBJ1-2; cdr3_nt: TGTGCCAGCAGTGAAAGTCAGGTCTATGGCTACACCTTC; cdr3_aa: CASSESQVYGYTF
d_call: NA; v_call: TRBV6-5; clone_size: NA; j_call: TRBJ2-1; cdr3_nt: TGTGCCAGCAGTTACGGGTCTGAGCAGTTCTTC; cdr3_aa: CASSYGSEQFF
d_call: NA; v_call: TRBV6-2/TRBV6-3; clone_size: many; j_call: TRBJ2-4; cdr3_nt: TGTGCCAGCATTGCACCCGGGACGCTTGGGGGCATTCAGTACTTC; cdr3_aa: CASIAPGTLGGIQYF
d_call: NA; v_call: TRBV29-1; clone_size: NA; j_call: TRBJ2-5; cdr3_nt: TGCAGCGTTGGCGCAGGAACACAAGAGACCCAGTACTTC; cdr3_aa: CSVGAGTQETQYF
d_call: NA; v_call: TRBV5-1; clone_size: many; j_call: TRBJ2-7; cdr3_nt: TGCGCCAGCAGTTCAGGTGGATACGAGCAGTACTTC; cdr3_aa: CASSSGGYEQYF
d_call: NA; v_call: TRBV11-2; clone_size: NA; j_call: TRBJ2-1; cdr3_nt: TGTGCCAGCAGCGAGGGACCCCAGCAACTCTTC; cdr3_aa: CASSEGPQQLF
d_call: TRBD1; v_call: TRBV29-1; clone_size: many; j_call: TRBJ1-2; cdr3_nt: TGCAGCGTTGACGGACAGGGCCGTGGAAAGTATGGCTACACCTTC; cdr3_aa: CSVDGQGRGKYGYTF
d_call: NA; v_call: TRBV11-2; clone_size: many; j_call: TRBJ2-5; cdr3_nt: TGTGCCAGCAGTTCACATACAGGGGATCGGCGGGGGACCCAGTACTTC; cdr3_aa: CASSSHTGDRRGTQYF
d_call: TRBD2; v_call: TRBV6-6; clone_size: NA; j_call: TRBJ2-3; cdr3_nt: TGTGCCAGTAGGAATCTCCGGGGACTAGGCACAGATACGCAGTATTTT; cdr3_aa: CASRNLRGLGTDTQYF
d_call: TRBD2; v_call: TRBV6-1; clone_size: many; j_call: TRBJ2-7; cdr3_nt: TGTGCCAGCACCCCAACTAGCGGGAGGGCTGAATTATACGAGCAGTACTTC; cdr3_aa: CASTPTSGRAELYEQYF
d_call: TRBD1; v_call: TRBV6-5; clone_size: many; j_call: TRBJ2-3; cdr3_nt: TGTGCCAGCAGTTACACGGGACAGGGTGGGATTACAGATACGCAGTATTTT; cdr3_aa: CASSYTGQGGITDTQYF
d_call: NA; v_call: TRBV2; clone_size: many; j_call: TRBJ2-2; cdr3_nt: TGTGCCAGCGGTAGAGAAGTGGGCACCGGGGAGCTGTTTTTT; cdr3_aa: CASGREVGTGELFF
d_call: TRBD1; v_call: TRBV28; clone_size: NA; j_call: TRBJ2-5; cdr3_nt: TGTGCCAGCAGTTTAGTGGGCAGGGGGCGGACACAAGAGACCCAGTACTTC; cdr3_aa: CASSLVGRGRTQETQYF
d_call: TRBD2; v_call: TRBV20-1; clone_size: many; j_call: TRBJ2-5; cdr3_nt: TGCAGTGCAAGCTCCTTAGCGGGGGAAGACCAGTACTTC; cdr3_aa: CSASSLAGEDQYF
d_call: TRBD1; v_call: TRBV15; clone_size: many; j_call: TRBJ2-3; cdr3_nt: TGTGCCACCAGCTCCCGGGACAGGTTCTTCTCAGATACGCAGTATTTT; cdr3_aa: CATSSRDRFFSDTQYF
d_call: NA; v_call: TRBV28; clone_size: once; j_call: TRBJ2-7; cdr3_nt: TGTGCCAGCAGTACAACCGACCCAACTCAGTACTTC; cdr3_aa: CASSTTDPTQYF
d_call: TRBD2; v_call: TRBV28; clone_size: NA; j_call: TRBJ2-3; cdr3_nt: TGTGCCACGCGGGCTAGCGGGGTCACAGATACGCAGTATTTT; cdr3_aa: CATRASGVTDTQYF
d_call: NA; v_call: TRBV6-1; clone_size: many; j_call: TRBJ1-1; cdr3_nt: TGTGCCAGCAGTGCGGTTCCGGGGTTCACTGAAGCTTTCTTT; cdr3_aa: CASSAVPGFTEAFF
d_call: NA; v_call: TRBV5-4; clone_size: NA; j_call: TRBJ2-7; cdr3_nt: TGTGCCAGCAGCTTGGCCGGGGGGCAGGTGTATTACGAGCAGTACTTC; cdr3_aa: CASSLAGGQVYYEQYF
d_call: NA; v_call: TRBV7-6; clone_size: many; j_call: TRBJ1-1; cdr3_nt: TGTGCCAGCAGCTTAGTAGGGATACAGGGAATGAACACTGAAGCTTTCTTT; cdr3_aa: CASSLVGIQGMNTEAFF
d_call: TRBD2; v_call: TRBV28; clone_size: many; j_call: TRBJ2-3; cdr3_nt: TGTGCCAGCAGGTTAGCGGGAGGGGCAGATACGCAGTATTTT; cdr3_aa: CASRLAGGADTQYF
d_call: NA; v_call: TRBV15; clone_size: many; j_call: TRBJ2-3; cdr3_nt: TGTGCCACCAGCCCGGACCTCACAGATACGCAGTATTTT; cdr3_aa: CATSPDLTDTQYF
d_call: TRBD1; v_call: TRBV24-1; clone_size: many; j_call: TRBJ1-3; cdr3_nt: TGTGCCACCAGTGGGACAGGGGACCCTGGAAACACCATATATTTT; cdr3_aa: CATSGTGDPGNTIYF
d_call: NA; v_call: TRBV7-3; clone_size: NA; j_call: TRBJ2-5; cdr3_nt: TGTGCCAGCAGCCCAATCCACCAAGAGACCCAGTACTTC; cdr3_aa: CASSPIHQETQYF
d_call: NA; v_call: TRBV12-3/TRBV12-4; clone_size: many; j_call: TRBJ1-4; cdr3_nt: TGTGCCAGCAGTTTAGGGTGGGGCGAAAAACTGTTTTTT; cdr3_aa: CASSLGWGEKLFF